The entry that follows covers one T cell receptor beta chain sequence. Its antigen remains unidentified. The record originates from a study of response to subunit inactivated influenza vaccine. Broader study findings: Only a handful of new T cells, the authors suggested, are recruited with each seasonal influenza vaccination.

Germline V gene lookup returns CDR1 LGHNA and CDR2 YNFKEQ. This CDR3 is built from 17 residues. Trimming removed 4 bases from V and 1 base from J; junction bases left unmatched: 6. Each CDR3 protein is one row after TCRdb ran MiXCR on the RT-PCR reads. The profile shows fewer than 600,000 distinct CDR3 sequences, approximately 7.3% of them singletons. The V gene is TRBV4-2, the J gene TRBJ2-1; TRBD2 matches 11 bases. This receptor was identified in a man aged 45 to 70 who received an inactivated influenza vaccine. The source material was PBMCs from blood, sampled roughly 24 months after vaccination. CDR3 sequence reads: CASSRSSGRASYNEQFF. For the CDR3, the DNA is TGTGCCAGCAGCCGGAGTAGCGGGAGGGCGTCCTACAATGAGCAGTTCTTC.